The 19 T cell receptor beta chains listed next were all sequenced from one sample in a study of spatial heterogeneity in lung cancer. MiXCR, run by TCRdb on the 5' RACE reads, gives a single entry per CDR3 protein. The table shows under 1,200 distinct CDR3 sequences, with roughly 45% occurring only once. Time point indicated: blood at routine non-recurrence follow-up after resection. Sequencing was performed on PBMCs, taken at follow-up. These receptors all come from a female donor with early-stage non-small cell lung cancer.

This clonotype was seen a few times. The size of this beta chain means little, since it is a stray read in a library made for alpha chains. The genes are TRBV5-1 and TRBJ2-6; TRBD1 is a possible D gene (6 bases). Germline V gives CDR1 SGHRS, CDR2 YFSETQ. This CDR3 spans 15 amino acids. Trimming removed 3 bases from V and 1 base from J, with 8 bases in between. For the CDR3, the DNA is TGCGCCAGCAGCTACAGGGTTTCTGGGGCCAACGTCCTGACTTTC. It yields the protein CASSYRVSGANVLTF. The full variable domain, in which reference TRBV5-1 and TRBJ2-6 provide the parts outside the CDR3, is KAGVTQTPRYLIKTRGQQVTLSCSPISGHRSVSWYQQTPGQGLQFLFEYFSETQRNKGNFPGRFSGRQFSNSRSEMNVSTLELGDSALYLCASSYRVSGANVLTFGAGSRLTVL.

Concerning this clonotype itself: The size of this beta chain means little, since it is a stray read in a library made for alpha chains. This CDR3 reads CASSPPGTYEQYF. The DNA for the CDR3 is TGTGCCAGCTCACCACCTGGGACCTACGAGCAGTACTTC. The chain uses TRBV18 and TRBJ2-7, with unresolved D. The V end was cut by 0 bases, the J end by 2 bases, with 5 bases between. CDR1 KGHSH and CDR2 LQKENI come from the germline V gene. The CDR3 runs to 13 residues.

Worth noting for this clonotype: Because the library targeted alpha chains, this beta chain is an off-target read whose size means little. The chain combines TRBV18 with TRBJ2-7, with 8 bases identical to TRBD2. The CDR3 length is 15 residues. CDR1 and CDR2 (germline): KGHSH, LQKENI. J was trimmed by 7 bases and V by 4 bases; bases with no gene match: 12. In DNA, the CDR3 is TGTGCCAGCTCACGACTGACTAGCGTGTCGGAAGAGCAGTACTTC. Amino acid sequence: CASSRLTSVSEEQYF.

This clonotype appeared a few times. Found in a library prepared for alpha chains, this beta chain is an off-target read, and its abundance has little meaning. The chain employs TRBV7-2 and TRBJ2-3, with D possibly TRBD2 on 5 matching bases. Per germline, CDR1 SGHTA and CDR2 FQGNSA. This CDR3 contains 14 residues. V was pared by 3 bases and J by 1 base, with 8 bases between. CDR3 in amino acids: CASSFYSGTDTQYF. The CDR3 DNA sequence: TGTGCCAGCAGCTTTTATAGCGGCACAGATACGCAGTATTTT. Supplemented by reference TRBV7-2 and TRBJ2-3, the full variable domain reads GAGVSQSPSNKVTEKGKDVELRCDPISGHTALYWYRQSLGQGLEFLIYFQGNSAPDKSGLPSDRFSAERTGGSVSTLTIQRTQQEDSAVYLCASSFYSGTDTQYFGPGTRLTVL.

Concerning this clonotype itself: This beta chain is off target for a library built for alpha chains, so its abundance means little. The CDR3 coding sequence is TGTGCCAGCCATCAGGGCCCGAGGAGTGAGCAGTTCTTC. This translates into CASHQGPRSEQFF. V and J are TRBV6-2 or TRBV6-3 and TRBJ2-1; weak D call: TRBD1 (5 bases). Trimming shortened V by 8 bases and J by 9 bases, and 17 bases separated the two germline ends. The CDR3 runs to 13 residues. CDR1 and CDR2 (germline): MNHEY, SVGEGT.

To note about this clonotype: This beta chain appears as a stray read in a library generated for alpha chains; its size is not informative. J is TRBJ1-2 and V is TRBV14, with 8 nucleotides matching TRBD1. Germline-derived CDR1 and CDR2 are SGHDN and FVKESK. The CDR3 is 14 residues long. The V and J ends lost 1 base and 8 bases, in that order; junction bases with no gene match: 6. Here the CDR3 reads CASSQVTGGGGYTF. The CDR3 nucleotides read TGTGCCAGCAGCCAAGTTACAGGGGGAGGCGGCTACACCTTC. The full variable domain, its missing parts supplied by reference TRBV14 and TRBJ1-2, is EAGVTQFPSHSVIEKGQTVTLRCDPISGHDNLYWYRRVMGKEIKFLLHFVKESKQDESGMPNNRFLAERTGGTYSTLKVQPAELEDSGVYFCASSQVTGGGGYTFGSGTRLTVV.

This clonotype was counted only a few times. A library made for alpha chains picked up this beta chain off target, so its size means little. The rearrangement links TRBV3-1 to TRBJ2-3; D is perhaps TRBD2 (5 bases). Trimming pared 3 bases from V and 4 bases from J, leaving 8 bases between. The CDR3 has 13 amino acids. The germline gives CDR1 LGHDT, CDR2 YNNKEL (reference sequence). The CDR3 DNA follows: TGTGCCAGCAGCCAGCGCGGGCCAGATACGCAGTATTTT. Translation: CASSQRGPDTQYF.

As concerns this clonotype: This beta chain is a stray read from a library made for alpha chains; its abundance is not meaningful. The chain is built from TRBV10-3 and TRBJ2-5; D remains unclear. The ends were cut back, 4 bases at V and 2 bases at J, with 8 bases in the middle. The CDR3 loop spans 13 amino acids. From germline, CDR1 is ENHRY and CDR2 SYGVKD. CDR3 in amino acids: CAISGQIQETQYF. The CDR3 nucleotides read TGTGCCATCAGTGGGCAGATTCAAGAGACCCAGTACTTC.

Of note for this clonotype: This beta chain lies outside the target of a library built for alpha chains; its clone size means little. The chain recombines TRBV19 with TRBJ2-2, with TRBD1 matching over 8 bases. This CDR3 is 16 amino acids long. Germline V gene data show CDR1 as LNHDA and CDR2 as SQIVND (reference sequence). V gave up 0 bases and J gave up 3 bases; unmatched junction bases: 3. CDR3 coding DNA: TGTGCCAGTAGTATAGAAGACAGGGGCGACACCGGGGAGCTGTTTTTT. It encodes CASSIEDRGDTGELFF. The full variable domain, rest sourced from reference TRBV19 and TRBJ2-2, is DGGITQSPKYLFRKEGQNVTLSCEQNLNHDAMYWYRQDPGQGLRLIYYSQIVNDFQKGDIAEGYSVSREKKESFPLTVTSAQKNPTAFYLCASSIEDRGDTGELFFGEGSRLTVL.

This clonotype was recorded a few times. The library was designed around alpha chains, so this beta chain is a stray read whose abundance carries little weight. This chain uses TRBV11-2 with TRBJ2-5, with TRBD2 identical over 10 bases. This CDR3 spans 15 amino acids. Germline lookup yields CDR1 SGHAT and CDR2 FQNNGV. Unmatched junction bases numbered 3, after V lost 1 base and J lost 4 bases. CDR3 protein: CASSLGLAGAETQYF. In DNA, the CDR3 is TGTGCCAGCAGCTTAGGTCTAGCGGGAGCAGAGACCCAGTACTTC.

A note on this clonotype: The library was designed around alpha chains, so this beta chain is a stray read whose abundance carries little weight. The chain uses TRBV6-1 and TRBJ2-1; 9 bases line up with TRBD2. J lost 7 bases, V lost 3 bases, and 4 bases had no gene match. This CDR3 contains 14 residues. In germline, CDR1 is MNHNS, CDR2 SASEGT. Here the CDR3 reads CASSEGLASNEQFF. CDR3 coding DNA: TGTGCCAGCAGTGAGGGACTAGCAAGTAATGAGCAGTTCTTC.

This clonotype was recorded a few times. This beta chain is a stray sequence in a library constructed for alpha chains; its clone size is not meaningful. The rearrangement links TRBV7-6 to TRBJ2-7; 9 bases are shared with TRBD1. CDR3 length: 17 amino acids. J was trimmed by 3 bases and V by 4 bases; bases with no gene match: 13. From germline, CDR1 is SGHVS and CDR2 FNYEAQ. CDR3 region: CASSYRRDRARLYEQYF. The CDR3 nucleotides read TGTGCCAGCAGCTATCGCCGGGACAGGGCTCGGCTCTACGAGCAGTACTTC.

With respect to this clonotype: In a library made to pick up alpha chains, this beta chain is a stray read with a size that means little. The rearrangement links TRBV2 to TRBJ2-3, with TRBD2 identical over 7 bases. The V gene end was trimmed by 2 bases and the J gene end by 0 bases; junction bases not matched to a gene: 8. This CDR3 comprises 17 residues. The germline CDR1 and CDR2 sequences are SNHLY and FYNNEI. CDR3 protein: CASSEFGLAASTDTQYF. CDR3 nucleotide sequence: TGTGCCAGCAGTGAATTTGGGCTAGCGGCTAGCACAGATACGCAGTATTTT.

To note about this clonotype: The library was built for alpha chains, so this beta chain is an off-target read and its size means little. The chain employs TRBV7-8 and TRBJ2-2; D may correspond to TRBD1 or TRBD2 (5 bases each). The CDR3 has 16 residues. Germline V gene data show CDR1 as SGHVS and CDR2 as FQNEAQ. V was trimmed by 5 bases and J by 1 base, leaving 14 bases between them. Here the CDR3 reads CASSQGEGRNTGELFF. In DNA form, the CDR3 reads TGTGCCAGCAGCCAGGGCGAGGGAAGGAACACCGGGGAGCTGTTTTTT.

With respect to this clonotype: The library was built for alpha chains, so this beta chain is an off-target read and its size means little. The chain is built from TRBV5-1 and TRBJ2-3, with no clear D. V was cut by 4 bases and J by 2 bases, with 5 bases left in between. CDR3 length equals 12 residues. Germline CDR1 reads SGHRS; CDR2 reads YFSETQ. CDR3 in amino acids: CASSATTDTQYF. The CDR3 DNA reads TGCGCCAGCAGCGCCACCACAGATACGCAGTATTTT.

Comment on this clonotype: This beta chain appears as a stray read in a library generated for alpha chains; its size is not informative. This chain joins TRBV6-2 or TRBV6-3 and TRBJ2-1, with 13 bases matching TRBD2. Germline V lookup: CDR1 MNHEY, CDR2 SVGEGT. V was pared by 0 bases and J by 9 bases, with 5 bases of the junction left unmatched. This CDR3 has 16 amino acids. The CDR3: CASSYSTSGRIVEQFF. Here the CDR3 DNA reads TGTGCCAGCAGTTACTCGACTAGCGGGAGGATAGTTGAGCAGTTCTTC.

Points on this clonotype: Because the library targeted alpha chains, this beta chain is an off-target read whose size means little. The chain joins TRBV6-5 to TRBJ2-1; 7 nucleotides match TRBD1. The CDR3 has 15 residues. CDR1 is MNHEY, CDR2 SVGAGI, per germline. Losses at the gene ends were 6 bases for V and 1 base for J; bases not matched to a gene: 6. DNA for the CDR3: TGTGCCAGCAGCCGACAGGGTAGGTCCTACAATGAGCAGTTCTTC. Protein sequence: CASSRQGRSYNEQFF.

In its sample, this clonotype was seen once. This beta chain is a stray sequence in a library constructed for alpha chains; its clone size is not meaningful. The chain links TRBV20-1 to TRBJ1-2; D unresolved. V was cut by 4 bases and J by 8 bases, with 17 bases left in between. CDR1 DFQATT and CDR2 SNEGSKA come from the germline V gene (reference sequence). The CDR3 runs 13 residues. In nucleotides, the CDR3 is TGCAGTGCTATAATACCGGGGTCCCTCGGCTACACCTTC. Its protein product is CSAIIPGSLGYTF.

Notes on this clonotype: Found in a library prepared for alpha chains, this beta chain is an off-target read, and its abundance has little meaning. The chain links TRBV4-1 to TRBJ2-1, with 10 bases lining up with TRBD2. CDR3 length: 16 amino acids. J gave up 4 bases and V 0 bases, and 3 bases lay outside the gene matches. Germline assignment: CDR1 MGHRA and CDR2 YSYEKL. The CDR3 DNA reads as TGCGCCAGCAGCCAAGATCTAGCGGGAGTGTACAATGAGCAGTTCTTC. It yields the protein CASSQDLAGVYNEQFF.